One and the same sample provided the 26 T cell receptor beta chains below, sequenced in a study of shared clonotypes between healthy human individuals. Measured with immunoSEQ multiplex PCR; TCRdb has only the in-frame clones, and not every one. The sample comprises about 1 million clones, roughly 80% of which are singletons, and approximately 1.3% rests with the top ten. What was sequenced was memory CD4+ T cells sorted from blood. Documented subset: CD45RA-negative fraction. Receptor source: a young man in good health.

V and J are TRBV11-3 and TRBJ2-1, with D possibly matching TRBD1 (5 bases). V lost 5 bases and J 6 bases, leaving 11 bases between the germline ends. Germline values: CDR1 SGHNT, CDR2 YENEEA. There are 13 residues in the CDR3. The CDR3 reads CASSPRTGNEQFF. The CDR3 DNA reads TGTGCCAGCAGCCCCCGTACAGGCAATGAGCAGTTCTTC.

The chain recombines TRBV28 with TRBJ2-7, with 7 nucleotides matching TRBD2. CDR1 is MDHEN and CDR2 is SYDVKM in the germline V gene. This CDR3 has 14 residues. Trimming removed 8 bases from V and 0 bases from J; junction bases left unmatched: 7. The CDR3 DNA reads as TGTGCCAGCCGCCTCAGCGGGACCTCCTACGAGCAGTACTTC. This translates into CASRLSGTSYEQYF.

The genes are TRBV5-1 and TRBJ2-3, with D perhaps TRBD2 (6 bases). The V gene's germline CDR1 is SGHRS and CDR2 YFSETQ. V lost 1 base to trimming and J lost 4 bases, with 16 bases between them. The CDR3 spans 16 residues. The CDR3 spells CASSLITPGGADTQYF. The CDR3 bases are TGCGCCAGCAGCTTGATCACTCCCGGCGGGGCAGATACGCAGTATTTT.

This clone occurred a few times. V is TRBV28 and J is TRBJ1-2; D uncertain. The CDR3 is 14 residues long. V lost 6 bases and J 4 bases, leaving 15 bases between the germline ends. CDR1 MDHEN and CDR2 SYDVKM come from the germline V gene. CDR3 sequence reads: CASSLRKVVYGYTF. In nucleotides, the CDR3 is TGTGCCAGCAGCCTACGGAAGGTAGTCTATGGCTACACCTTC.

CDR3 sequence: CASSFPGSGSYEQYF. The CDR3, as DNA: TGTGCCAGCAGCTTCCCAGGTAGCGGGTCATACGAGCAGTACTTC. The chain carries TRBV5-4 and TRBJ2-7, with 7 bases that match TRBD2. Trimming at V came to 2 bases and at J to 4 bases, leaving 9 bases not matched to a gene. In germline, CDR1 is SGHNT, CDR2 YYREEE (reference sequence). CDR3 size: 15 residues.

The chain combines TRBV7-2 with TRBJ2-7, with 9 bases fitting TRBD1. V gave up 4 bases and J gave up 3 bases; unmatched junction bases: 4. CDR1 is SGHTA and CDR2 is FQGNSA in the germline V gene. CDR3 size: 14 residues. The DNA of the CDR3 is TGTGCCAGCAGCTGGGGGGGACAGGGCTACGAGCAGTACTTC. Protein product: CASSWGGQGYEQYF.

The J gene is TRBJ2-7, the V gene TRBV9, with D perhaps TRBD1 or TRBD2 (5 bases each). V was clipped by 4 bases and J by 3 bases, with 14 bases between them. The CDR3 runs 14 residues. Looked up from germline, CDR1 is SGDLS and CDR2 is YYNGEE. CDR3 protein: CASSPRGGNYEQYF. CDR3 bases: TGTGCCAGCAGCCCACGTGGGGGAAACTACGAGCAGTACTTC.

About this clone: A far larger clone is just one base off, so this is likely a read error. The same CDR3 arises from other DNA sequences in this sample as well. This chain joins TRBV5-1 and TRBJ1-5; D gene ambiguous. Germline V gives CDR1 SGHRS, CDR2 YFSETQ. CDR3 length: 13 amino acids. V shed 0 bases and J shed 4 bases, with 5 bases lying between them. The CDR3 is CASSLDANQPQHF. The CDR3 DNA follows: TGCGCCAGCAGCTTGGATGCGAATCAGCCCCAGCATTTT.

There are a few counts of this clone. Other nucleotide sequences from this sample produce the same CDR3. V is TRBV18 and J is TRBJ1-1; the D is unclear. Germline V CDR1 and CDR2: KGHSH, LQKENI. V gave up 1 base and J gave up 1 base, with 4 bases separating them. The CDR3 has 13 amino acids. The CDR3 DNA follows: TGTGCCAGCTCACCACAGCGGAACACTGAAGCTTTCTTT. Translation gives CASSPQRNTEAFF.

This clone was recorded a few times. The chain joins TRBV27 to TRBJ2-7; no firm D call. The ends were cut back, 5 bases at V and 5 bases at J, with 19 bases in the middle. The germline V gene has CDR1 MNHEY and CDR2 SMNVEV (reference sequence). The CDR3 has 15 residues. CDR3 amino acids: CASSALSSARNEQYF. CDR3 DNA sequence: TGTGCCAGCAGTGCCCTTTCCTCAGCCAGGAACGAGCAGTACTTC.

V gene TRBV6-5 combines with J gene TRBJ2-5; D unresolved. The germline gives CDR1 MNHEY, CDR2 SVGAGI. Trimming took off 10 bases at V and 4 bases at J, with 16 bases between the two ends. The CDR3 has 13 residues. DNA of the CDR3: TGTGCCACATCTAGGACGTGGGGAGAGACCCAGTACTTC. Translating it yields CATSRTWGETQYF.

The chain links TRBV7-2 to TRBJ2-7, with TRBD2 identical over 8 bases. V was pared by 5 bases and J by 6 bases, with 12 bases of the junction left unmatched. The CDR3 contains 15 residues. Germline V gene lookup returns CDR1 SGHTA and CDR2 FQGNSA. The CDR3 sequence: CASSALERENAEQYF. Here the CDR3 DNA reads TGTGCCAGCAGCGCGCTTGAGCGGGAGAACGCCGAGCAGTACTTC.

The rearrangement links TRBV28 to TRBJ1-5; TRBD1 aligns across 10 bases. Germline V gene lookup returns CDR1 MDHEN and CDR2 SYDVKM. The V gene end was trimmed by 4 bases and the J gene end by 6 bases; junction bases not matched to a gene: 12. The CDR3 runs 17 residues. The CDR3 region is CASSSPGQGGRSQPQHF. The CDR3 DNA follows: TGTGCCAGCAGTTCTCCAGGACAGGGGGGACGTAGTCAGCCCCAGCATTTT.

The rearrangement links TRBV30 to TRBJ1-3, with 9 nucleotides matching TRBD1. J gave up 3 bases and V 3 bases, and 0 bases lay outside the gene matches. The CDR3 contains 13 residues. The germline CDR1 and CDR2 sequences are GTSNPN and SVGIG (reference sequence). As DNA, the CDR3 is TGTGCCTGGAGGGACAGGGGTGGAAACACCATATATTTT. Translated: CAWRDRGGNTIYF.

The chain has TRBV11-2 and TRBJ2-1, with 8 positions matching TRBD1. Germline V gene lookup returns CDR1 SGHAT and CDR2 FQNNGV. After removal of 4 bases from V and 9 bases from J, the junction contained 8 bases not matched to a gene. The CDR3 loop spans 14 amino acids. The DNA of the CDR3 is TGTGCCAGCAGCTCGGACAGGGTTCGCGGTGAGCAGTTCTTC. As protein: CASSSDRVRGEQFF.

The chain is built from TRBV30 and TRBJ2-7, with D possibly TRBD2 on 6 matching bases. The CDR3 spans 16 residues. Trimming pared 4 bases from V and 7 bases from J, leaving 26 bases between. Germline V lookup: CDR1 GTSNPN, CDR2 SVGIG (reference sequence). The CDR3 is CAWNIAAGAVGREQYF. For the CDR3, the DNA is TGTGCCTGGAATATTGCGGCAGGAGCGGTGGGGAGGGAGCAGTACTTC. The whole variable domain, filled in from reference TRBV30 and TRBJ2-7, reads SQTIHQWPATLVQPVGSPLSLECTVEGTSNPNLYWYRQAAGRGLQLLFYSVGIGQISSEVPQNLSASRPQDRQFILSSKKLLLSDSGFYLCAWNIAAGAVGREQYFGPGTRLTVT.

The chain uses TRBV5-1 and TRBJ1-2, with 9 nucleotides matching TRBD1. V lost 0 bases to trimming and J lost 4 bases; unmatched junction nucleotides: 4. CDR1 is SGHRS, CDR2 YFSETQ, per germline. The CDR3 spans 15 residues. CDR3 loop: CASSLAGTGPYGYTF. Written as DNA, the CDR3 is TGCGCCAGCAGCTTGGCCGGGACAGGGCCCTATGGCTACACCTTC.

This clone was recorded a few times. The V gene is TRBV4-2, the J gene TRBJ2-4; possibly TRBD2 for D (6 bases). Germline loops: CDR1 LGHNA, CDR2 YNFKEQ. V shed 0 bases and J shed 9 bases, with 12 bases lying between them. The CDR3 consists of 14 residues. CDR3 loop: CASSQDGGAGIQYF. In nucleotides, the CDR3 is TGTGCCAGCAGCCAAGATGGCGGGGCTGGCATTCAGTACTTC.

Concerning this clone: Distinct nucleotide sequences in the sample also encode this CDR3. The gene calls are TRBV7-9 and TRBJ2-2; the D is unclear. Germline assignment: CDR1 SEHNR and CDR2 FQNEAQ (reference sequence). With 2 bases removed from V and 2 bases from J, the gap between germline ends came to 6 bases. This CDR3 contains 14 residues. The CDR3 spells CASSLWENTGELFF. The CDR3 DNA reads TGTGCCAGCAGCTTATGGGAAAACACCGGGGAGCTGTTTTTT.

The sample holds one count of this clone. The chain is built from TRBV5-4 and TRBJ2-7, with D possibly TRBD2 on 6 matching bases. V gave up 7 bases and J gave up 6 bases, with 17 bases separating them. CDR1 is SGHNT and CDR2 is YYREEE in the germline V gene (reference sequence). This CDR3 spans 13 amino acids. The CDR3 coding sequence is TGTGCCAGCGCTACCGGGACTGAACGCGAGCAGTACTTC. This gives the protein CASATGTEREQYF.

J is TRBJ2-1 and V is TRBV9; the D gene is possibly TRBD1 (6 bases). The germline V gene has CDR1 SGDLS and CDR2 YYNGEE. The CDR3 is 15 amino acids. Deletions cut 0 bases from V and 3 bases from J, with 10 bases between. The CDR3 DNA follows: TGTGCCAGCAGCGTAGCGGGACACCTCTACAATGAGCAGTTCTTC. Amino acid sequence: CASSVAGHLYNEQFF.

This clone came up once. The CDR3 DNA reads TGTGCCAGTAGTACGTCCCAGGGGCGTAATTCACCCCTCCACTTT. This gives the protein CASSTSQGRNSPLHF. The rearrangement uses TRBV19 and TRBJ1-6; D is possibly TRBD1 (6 bases). Germline CDR1 LNHDA, CDR2 SQIVND (reference sequence). This CDR3 comprises 15 residues. Trimming stripped 4 bases from V and 6 bases from J, with 13 bases between.

This clone was seen a single time. The chain employs TRBV6-5 and TRBJ1-6, with no clear D. Trimming stripped 5 bases from V and 10 bases from J, with 15 bases between. Germline V gene lookup returns CDR1 MNHEY and CDR2 SVGAGI. The CDR3 sequence is 14 residues long. The CDR3 sequence: CASSDGRPISPLHF. Written as DNA, the CDR3 is TGTGCCAGCAGTGACGGGCGGCCAATATCACCCCTCCACTTT.

A remark on this clone: Sequence at one end of the junction differs from germline and may be a read error. The chain employs TRBV7-7 and TRBJ1-1; no clear D gene. Germline V lookup: CDR1 SSHAT, CDR2 FNYEAQ (reference sequence). This CDR3 region has 13 residues. The DNA of the CDR3 is TGTGCTAGCAGCTCAACAGCGGGCACTGAAGCTTTCTTT. As protein: CASSSTAGTEAFF.

The V call is TRBV30, the J call TRBJ1-5; no clear D. Germline CDR1 is GTSNPN and CDR2 is SVGIG (reference sequence). V lost 0 bases to trimming and J lost 0 bases, with 9 bases between them. This CDR3 contains 15 residues. CDR3 protein: CAWSVAGFSNQPQHF. As DNA, the CDR3 is TGTGCCTGGAGTGTGGCAGGCTTTAGCAATCAGCCCCAGCATTTT.

A single count supports this clone. Distinct nucleotide sequences in the sample also encode this CDR3. The genes are TRBV5-6 and TRBJ2-1; the D is unclear. V dropped 4 bases and J dropped 4 bases, with 3 bases sitting between them. CDR3 length: 11 residues. Germline assignment: CDR1 SGHDT and CDR2 YYEEEE. In DNA, the CDR3 is TGTGCCAGCAGCGTGTACAATGAGCAGTTCTTC. This gives the protein CASSVYNEQFF.